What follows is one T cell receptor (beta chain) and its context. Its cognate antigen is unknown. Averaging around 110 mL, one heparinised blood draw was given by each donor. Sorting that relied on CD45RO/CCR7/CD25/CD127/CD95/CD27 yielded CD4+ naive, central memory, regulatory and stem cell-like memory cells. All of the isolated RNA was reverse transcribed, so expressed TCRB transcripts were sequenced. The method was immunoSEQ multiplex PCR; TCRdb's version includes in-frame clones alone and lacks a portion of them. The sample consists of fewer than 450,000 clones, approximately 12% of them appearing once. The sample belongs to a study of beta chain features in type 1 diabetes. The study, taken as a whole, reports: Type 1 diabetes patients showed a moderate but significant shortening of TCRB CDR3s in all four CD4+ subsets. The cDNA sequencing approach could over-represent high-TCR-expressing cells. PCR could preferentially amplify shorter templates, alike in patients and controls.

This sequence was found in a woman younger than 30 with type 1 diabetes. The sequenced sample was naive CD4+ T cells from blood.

CDR3 DNA: TGCGCCAGCAGCCACGAGGAGGGCAGAGGTGAGCAGTTCTTC. It yields the protein CASSHEEGRGEQFF. The chain has TRBV5-1 and TRBJ2-1; maybe TRBD2 (6 bases). The germline CDR1 and CDR2 sequences are SGHRS and YFSETQ. The CDR3 has 14 amino acids. Between the trimmed V and J ends, which lost 4 bases and 9 bases, there was a span of 17 bases.